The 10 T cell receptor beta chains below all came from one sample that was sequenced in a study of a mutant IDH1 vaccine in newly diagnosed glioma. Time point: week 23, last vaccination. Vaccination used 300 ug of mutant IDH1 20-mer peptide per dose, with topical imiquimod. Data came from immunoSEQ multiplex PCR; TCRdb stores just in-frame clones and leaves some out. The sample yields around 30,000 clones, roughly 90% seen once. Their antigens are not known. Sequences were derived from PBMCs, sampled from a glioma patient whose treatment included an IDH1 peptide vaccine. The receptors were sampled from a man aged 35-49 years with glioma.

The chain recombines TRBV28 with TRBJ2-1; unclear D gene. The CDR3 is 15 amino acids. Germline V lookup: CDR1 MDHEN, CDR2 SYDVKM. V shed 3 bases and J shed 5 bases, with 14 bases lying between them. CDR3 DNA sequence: TGTGCCAGCAGTTTCCGGGTCGGGCCGAACAATGAGCAGTTCTTC. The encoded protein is CASSFRVGPNNEQFF.

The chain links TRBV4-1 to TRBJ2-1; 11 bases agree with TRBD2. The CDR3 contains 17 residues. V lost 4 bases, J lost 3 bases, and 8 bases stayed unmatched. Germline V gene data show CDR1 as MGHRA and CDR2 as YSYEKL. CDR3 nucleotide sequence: TGCGCCAGCAGCCGATTACTAGCGGGGGTCCTCTACAATGAGCAGTTCTTC. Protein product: CASSRLLAGVLYNEQFF.

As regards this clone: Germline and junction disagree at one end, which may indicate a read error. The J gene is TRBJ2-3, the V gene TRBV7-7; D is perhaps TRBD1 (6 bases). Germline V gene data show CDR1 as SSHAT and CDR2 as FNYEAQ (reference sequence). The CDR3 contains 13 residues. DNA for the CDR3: TGTGCTAGCAGCTTAGAGGGGGCAGATACGCAGTATTTT. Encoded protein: CASSLEGADTQYF.

CDR3 in DNA: TGTGCCAGCAGCCGTGGGGTGGCTGGGGCTAACTATGGCTACACCTTC. This translates into CASSRGVAGANYGYTF. The gene calls are TRBV7-2 and TRBJ1-2; D is undetermined. Trimming left V 5 bases short and J 0 bases short, with 16 bases between. In germline, CDR1 is SGHTA, CDR2 FQGNSA. The CDR3 contains 16 residues.

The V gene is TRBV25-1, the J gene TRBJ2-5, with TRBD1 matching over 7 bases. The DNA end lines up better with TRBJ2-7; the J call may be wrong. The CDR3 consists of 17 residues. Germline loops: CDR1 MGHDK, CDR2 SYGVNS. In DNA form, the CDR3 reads TGTGCCAGCAGTGAATATAACCTGGACAGGAGTACCTACGAGCAGTACTTC. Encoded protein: CASSEYNLDRSTYEQYF.

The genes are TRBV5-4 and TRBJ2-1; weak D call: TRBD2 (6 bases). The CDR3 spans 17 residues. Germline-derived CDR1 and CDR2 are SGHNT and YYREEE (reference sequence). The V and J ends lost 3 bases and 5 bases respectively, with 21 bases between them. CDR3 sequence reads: CASSSLGRNRGNNEQFF. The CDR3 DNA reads TGTGCCAGCAGCTCACTGGGACGGAACCGCGGGAACAATGAGCAGTTCTTC.

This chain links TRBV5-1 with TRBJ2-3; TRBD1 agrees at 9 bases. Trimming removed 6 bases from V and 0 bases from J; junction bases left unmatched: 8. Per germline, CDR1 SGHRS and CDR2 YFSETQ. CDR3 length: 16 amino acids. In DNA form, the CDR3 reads TGCGCCAGCACTCGACAGGGGGGTTCTAGCACAGATACGCAGTATTTT. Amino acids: CASTRQGGSSTDTQYF.

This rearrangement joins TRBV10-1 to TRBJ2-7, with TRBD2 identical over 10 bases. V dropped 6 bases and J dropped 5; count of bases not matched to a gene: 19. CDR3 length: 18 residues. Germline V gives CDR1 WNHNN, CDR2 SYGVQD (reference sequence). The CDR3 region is CASRSGRATFGLINEQYF. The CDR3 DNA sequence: TGCGCCAGCAGGAGCGGGAGGGCAACTTTTGGGCTTATAAACGAGCAGTACTTC.

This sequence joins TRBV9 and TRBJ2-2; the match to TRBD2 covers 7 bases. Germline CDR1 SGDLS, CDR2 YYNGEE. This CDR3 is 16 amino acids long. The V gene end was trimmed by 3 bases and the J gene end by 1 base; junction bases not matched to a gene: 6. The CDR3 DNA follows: TGTGCCAGCAGCGGGTCCAGCGGGGAGAACACCGGGGAGCTGTTTTTT. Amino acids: CASSGSSGENTGELFF.

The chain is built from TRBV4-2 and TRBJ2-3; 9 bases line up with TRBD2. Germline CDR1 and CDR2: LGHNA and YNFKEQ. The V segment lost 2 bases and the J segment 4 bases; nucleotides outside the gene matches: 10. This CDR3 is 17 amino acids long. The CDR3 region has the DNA TGTGCCAGCAGCCAAATCGGAGCGGGGGGCGGGGCAGATACGCAGTATTTT. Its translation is CASSQIGAGGGADTQYF.